One and the same sample provided the 11 T cell receptor beta chains below, sequenced in a study of a mutant IDH1 vaccine in newly diagnosed glioma. Time point denoted: week 35, safety follow-up. What each vaccine dose contained was 300 ug of mutant IDH1 20-mer peptide, accompanied by topical imiquimod. Measured with immunoSEQ multiplex PCR; TCRdb has only the in-frame clones, and not every one. The top ten hold 1.6% of the sample, which has 50,000 to 65,000 clones, about nine tenths seen once. Which antigens these TCRs recognize remains unknown. The sequences come from PBMCs, collected from a glioma patient whose treatment included an IDH1 peptide vaccine. The receptor set was obtained from a man aged 40-55 years with glioma.

The chain joins TRBV11-2 to TRBJ1-4, with 7 bases lining up with TRBD1. Trimming removed 2 bases from V and 7 bases from J; junction bases left unmatched: 7. Per germline, CDR1 SGHAT and CDR2 FQNNGV. The CDR3 length is 15 residues. Here the CDR3 reads CASSLPDRRGEKLFF. In nucleotides, the CDR3 is TGTGCCAGCAGCTTACCGGACAGGCGAGGTGAAAAACTGTTTTTT. Variable domain in full (rest from reference TRBV11-2 and TRBJ1-4): EAGVAQSPRYKIIEKRQSVAFWCNPISGHATLYWYQQILGQGPKLLIQFQNNGVVDDSQLPKDRFSAERLKGVDSTLKIQPAKLEDSAVYLCASSLPDRRGEKLFFGSGTQLSVL.

The J gene is TRBJ1-1, the V gene TRBV28; 7 bases are shared with TRBD1. The CDR3 totals 15 residues. Germline V gene sequence: CDR1 MDHEN, CDR2 SYDVKM. The trim removed 3 bases at V and 3 bases at J, leaving 7 bases unmatched. CDR3 bases: TGTGCCAGCAGTTTTGACAGGGTAGGGGACACTGAAGCTTTCTTT. It is translated as CASSFDRVGDTEAFF.

The chain joins TRBV4-1 to TRBJ2-5; 9 bases line up with TRBD2. Germline trimming cut 1 base from V and 5 bases from J; bases unmatched to any gene: 14. The CDR3 runs 18 residues. Germline-derived CDR1 and CDR2 are MGHRA and YSYEKL. The CDR3 reads CASSQGRGLAGTRETQYF. CDR3 bases: TGCGCCAGCAGCCAAGGGAGAGGGCTAGCGGGAACCCGGGAGACCCAGTACTTC.

This clone has just a few counts. The chain employs TRBV4-2 and TRBJ2-7, with D unclear. This CDR3 is built from 12 residues. The V gene's germline CDR1 is LGHNA and CDR2 YNFKEQ. V lost 0 bases to trimming and J lost 3 bases, with 3 bases between them. The CDR3 sequence is CASSQEGYEQYF. In nucleotides, the CDR3 is TGTGCCAGCAGCCAAGAAGGCTACGAGCAGTACTTC.

This clone was recorded once. The genes are TRBV18 and TRBJ1-4; D remains unclear. Germline V gene data show CDR1 as KGHSH and CDR2 as LQKENI. The CDR3 loop spans 16 amino acids. Trimming left V 4 bases short and J 2 bases short, with 14 bases between. CDR3: CASSRTASTTNEKLFF. The CDR3 DNA follows: TGTGCCAGCTCACGTACAGCCTCCACTACTAATGAAAAACTGTTTTTT.

This clone was found once. V and J are TRBV7-9 and TRBJ2-7; the match to TRBD1 covers 7 bases. The CDR3 consists of 15 residues. Trimming at V came to 5 bases and at J to 4 bases, leaving 11 bases not matched to a gene. Germline CDR1 SEHNR, CDR2 FQNEAQ (reference sequence). This CDR3 is CASSDLHRGGYEQYF. As DNA, the CDR3 is TGTGCCAGCAGCGACCTTCACAGGGGCGGGTACGAGCAGTACTTC.

V is TRBV9 and J is TRBJ2-2; D is possibly TRBD2 (5 bases). In germline, CDR1 is SGDLS, CDR2 YYNGEE. The CDR3 is 16 amino acids. V was clipped by 1 base and J by 2 bases, with 12 bases between them. Written as DNA, the CDR3 is TGTGCCAGCAGCGTATCGAGCGGATTAAACACCGGGGAGCTGTTTTTT. Translating gives CASSVSSGLNTGELFF.

The V call is TRBV7-3, the J call TRBJ2-1; D not certain. The CDR3 runs to 15 residues. Germline V CDR1 and CDR2: SGHTA, FQGTGA. The germline V and J ends were trimmed by 0 bases and 10 bases, with 16 bases remaining between them. The DNA for the CDR3 is TGTGCCAGCAGCTTAACAACGGCCCATAATGCCGAGCAGTTCTTC. Protein: CASSLTTAHNAEQFF.

This rearrangement joins TRBV2 to TRBJ2-3; the match to TRBD2 covers 12 bases. Trimming cost V 5 bases and J 2 bases; bases outside gene matches: 2. Germline CDR1 SNHLY, CDR2 FYNNEI. The CDR3 is 15 residues long. The CDR3 region is CASSRLAGVTDTQYF. For the CDR3, the DNA is TGTGCCAGCAGTAGACTAGCGGGAGTCACAGATACGCAGTATTTT.

Remarks on this clone: The identical CDR3 is also encoded by other nucleotide sequences in the sample. The chain uses TRBV29-1 and TRBJ1-1; the D is unclear. Per germline, CDR1 SQVTM and CDR2 ANQGSEA. V shed 3 bases and J shed 5 bases, with 16 bases lying between them. The CDR3 contains 14 residues. CDR3: CSVEGRAGGTEAFF. The DNA of the CDR3 is TGCAGCGTTGAGGGCCGAGCGGGTGGGACTGAAGCTTTCTTT. Full variable domain (rest looked up from reference TRBV29-1 and TRBJ1-1): SAVISQKPSRDICQRGTSLTIQCQVDSQVTMMFWYRQQPGQSLTLIATANQGSEATYESGFVIDKFPISRPNLTFSTLTVSNMSPEDSSIYLCSVEGRAGGTEAFFGQGTRLTVV.

This clone was seen just once. The chain uses TRBV10-3 and TRBJ2-7; 10 bases are shared with TRBD1. The CDR3 loop spans 14 amino acids. Germline V gene data show CDR1 as ENHRY and CDR2 as SYGVKD. The ends lost 5 bases at V and 2 bases at J; junction bases unmatched: 3. For the CDR3, the DNA is TGTGCCATCAGTTTCGGACAGGGGGCCTACGAGCAGTACTTC. Amino acids: CAISFGQGAYEQYF.